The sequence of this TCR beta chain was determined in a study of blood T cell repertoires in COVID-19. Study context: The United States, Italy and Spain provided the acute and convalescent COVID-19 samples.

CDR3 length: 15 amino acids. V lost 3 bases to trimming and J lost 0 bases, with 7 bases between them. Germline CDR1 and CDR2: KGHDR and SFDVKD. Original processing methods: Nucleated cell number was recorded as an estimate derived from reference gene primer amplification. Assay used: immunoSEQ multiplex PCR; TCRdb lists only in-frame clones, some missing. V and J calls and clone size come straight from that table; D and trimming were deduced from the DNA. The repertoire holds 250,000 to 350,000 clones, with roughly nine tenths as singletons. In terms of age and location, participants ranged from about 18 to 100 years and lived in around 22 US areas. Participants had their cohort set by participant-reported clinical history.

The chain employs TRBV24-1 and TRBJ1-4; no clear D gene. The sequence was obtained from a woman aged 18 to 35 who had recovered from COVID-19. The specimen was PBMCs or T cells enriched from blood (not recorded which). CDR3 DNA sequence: TGTGCCACCAGTGATAGCGCGGCAACTAATGAAAAACTGTTTTTT. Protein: CATSDSAATNEKLFF.